This note documents a single T cell receptor (beta chain) sequence. The antigen is unknown. This record belongs to a study of T cell repertoires in cytomegalovirus infection. As for the study in general: It was the public TCR beta signatures that indicated both CMV infection and matching HLA type.

TCRdb re-analysed the reads in MiXCR, keeping a single row per CDR3 protein. The data hold approximately 630,000 distinct CDR3 sequences, with more than 20% observed a single time. Trimming removed 0 bases from V and 3 bases from J, with 18 bases in between. The germline V gene encodes CDR1 DFQATT and CDR2 SNEGSKA (reference sequence). The CDR3 sequence is 17 residues long. Study observations and caveats: Predominance within the ex vivo response was attributable to HLA-C-restricted CMV-specific TCR beta clonotypes.

The sequence was collected from a human donor in good health (CMV status not recorded). Some clones in this sample may be carry-over from other donors' samples. Sequencing was carried out using CD8+ T cells from PBMCs. This chain uses TRBV20-1 with TRBJ1-5, with TRBD1 as a possible D gene (5 bases). For the CDR3, the DNA is TGCAGTGCTAGAGATGGCAGGGCTGGGGGGACCAATCAGCCCCAGCATTTT. This codes for CSARDGRAGGTNQPQHF.